What follows are 25 T cell receptor beta chains derived from one specimen sequenced in a study of vaccination and CD4 T cells after COVID-19. Time point specified: late sampling 161 to 241 days after vaccination in a few convalescent patients. This sample's treatment: roughly 11-day PBMC culture with coronavirus spike peptide pools or control peptides (ViraFEST assay). Sequenced with the Oncomine TCR Beta short-read assay was DNA taken from cultured CD4+ T cells. TCRdb redid the calling of the PCR reads with MiXCR, one entry per CDR3 protein. The sample holds 16,000 or so distinct CDR3 sequences, under 55% seen once. No antigen has been identified for these receptors. The sample in question was CD4+ T cells from blood, cultured in vitro, obtained about 7 months after SARS-CoV-2 vaccination. All receptors derive from a human donor who had recovered from COVID-19.

J is TRBJ2-3 and V is TRBV20-1; D is unclear. V was clipped by 4 bases and J by 10 bases, with 18 bases between them. CDR3 length: 13 residues. Germline CDR1 reads DFQATT; CDR2 reads SNEGSKA (reference sequence). The DNA for the CDR3 is TGCAGTGCTATTAGGACGGTGGGTGGATCGCAGTATTTT. Protein product: CSAIRTVGGSQYF.

The chain is built from TRBV6-1 and TRBJ2-7; D remains ambiguous. In germline, CDR1 is MNHNS, CDR2 SASEGT. V lost 2 bases to trimming and J lost 2 bases, with 16 bases between them. This CDR3 is built from 16 residues. CDR3 DNA: TGTGCCAGCAGTGAACGAGTCTCGACCGCTACCTACGAGCAGTACTTC. It encodes CASSERVSTATYEQYF.

This chain links TRBV6-1 with TRBJ1-3, with a tentative D call TRBD1 (6 bases). This CDR3 region has 14 residues. The germline gives CDR1 MNHNS, CDR2 SASEGT. V lost 8 bases and J lost 3, with 14 bases in between. CDR3 amino acids: CASSLHRDGNTIYF. The CDR3 coding sequence is TGTGCCAGCTCCCTTCACAGGGATGGAAACACCATATATTTT.

This CDR3 is CASSLDLNYEQYF. The CDR3 DNA reads TGTGCCAGCAGCTTGGACTTAAACTACGAGCAGTACTTC. The rearrangement uses TRBV7-2 and TRBJ2-7; perhaps TRBD2 as D (5 bases). Germline values: CDR1 SGHTA, CDR2 FQGNSA. This CDR3 has 13 residues. V was trimmed by 3 bases and J by 3 bases, leaving 9 bases between them. The full variable domain, its missing parts supplied by reference TRBV7-2 and TRBJ2-7, is GAGVSQSPSNKVTEKGKDVELRCDPISGHTALYWYRQSLGQGLEFLIYFQGNSAPDKSGLPSDRFSAERTGGSVSTLTIQRTQQEDSAVYLCASSLDLNYEQYFGPGTRLTVT.

V and J are TRBV6-1 and TRBJ2-7; the D is unclear. The CDR3 runs to 13 residues. The V end lost 5 bases, the J end lost 3 bases, and 11 bases lay between the germline ends. Germline loops: CDR1 MNHNS, CDR2 SASEGT. CDR3 nucleotides: TGTGCCAGCAGTAAAGGTCCTTTCTACGAGCAGTACTTC. It encodes CASSKGPFYEQYF.

This chain joins TRBV20-1 and TRBJ2-7, with 9 positions matching TRBD1. The CDR3 sequence is 15 residues long. With V trimmed by 0 bases and J by 0 bases, 3 bases remained unmatched. Per germline, CDR1 DFQATT and CDR2 SNEGSKA (reference sequence). The CDR3 region is CSARDGDRDSYEQYF. The CDR3 DNA reads TGCAGTGCTAGAGATGGGGACAGGGACTCCTACGAGCAGTACTTC.

This rearrangement joins TRBV4-1 to TRBJ2-5; 7 bases match TRBD2. This CDR3 comprises 16 residues. V was pared by 3 bases and J by 8 bases, with 15 bases of the junction left unmatched. Germline V gene data show CDR1 as MGHRA and CDR2 as YSYEKL. This chain's CDR3 is CASSQINILAFGTQYF. CDR3 in DNA: TGCGCCAGCAGCCAGATAAACATACTAGCGTTCGGTACCCAGTACTTC.

V is TRBV20-1 and J is TRBJ2-7, with a weak D call TRBD2 (6 bases). Germline V gene lookup returns CDR1 DFQATT and CDR2 SNEGSKA (reference sequence). The CDR3 runs 14 residues. Trimming took 1 base from V and 0 from J, leaving 10 bases between them. CDR3 region: CSARGGVNSYEQYF. The CDR3 DNA reads TGCAGTGCTAGAGGGGGGGTAAACTCCTACGAGCAGTACTTC.

The chain uses TRBV4-1 and TRBJ2-5; D is unclear. Trimming stripped 0 bases from V and 8 bases from J, with 13 bases between. Germline V gene lookup returns CDR1 MGHRA and CDR2 YSYEKL. The CDR3 runs 14 residues. The chain's CDR3 is CASSQEFLVRTQYF. As DNA, the CDR3 is TGCGCCAGCAGCCAAGAATTCCTCGTTCGAACCCAGTACTTC.

The genes are TRBV2 and TRBJ2-1; D might be TRBD2 (6 bases). Looked up from germline, CDR1 is SNHLY and CDR2 is FYNNEI. V was shortened by 11 bases and J by 12 bases, with 23 bases between the two germline ends. This CDR3 contains 13 residues. CDR3 protein: CAGTGTARGGQFF. DNA for the CDR3: TGTGCCGGCACCGGGACTGCTCGAGGTGGGCAGTTCTTC.

The gene calls are TRBV5-1 and TRBJ1-1, with D hard to call. V shed 2 bases and J shed 4 bases, with 9 bases lying between them. This CDR3 is built from 13 residues. Germline V lookup: CDR1 SGHRS, CDR2 YFSETQ. The CDR3 region has the DNA TGCGCCAGCAGCTTCGTTGACCGCACTGAAGCTTTCTTT. This encodes CASSFVDRTEAFF.

In this sample, this clonotype turned up a few times. This chain connects TRBV7-2 to TRBJ1-2, with D tentatively TRBD1 (6 bases). V was pared by 5 bases and J by 7 bases, with 14 bases between. Germline assignment: CDR1 SGHTA and CDR2 FQGNSA. CDR3 length: 13 amino acids. The CDR3 is CASSQQGMTGYTF. CDR3 coding DNA: TGTGCCAGCAGCCAACAGGGAATGACTGGCTACACCTTC.

The chain combines TRBV7-3 with TRBJ1-2; D is unresolved. This CDR3 is built from 15 residues. Trimming took 5 bases from V and 11 from J, leaving 24 bases between them. CDR1 is SGHTA and CDR2 is FQGTGA in the germline V gene. CDR3 region: CASSPQPSAGGGYTF. Written as DNA, the CDR3 is TGTGCCAGCAGCCCCCAACCGTCGGCAGGAGGTGGTTACACCTTC.

This clonotype was seen a few times. V gene TRBV20-1 combines with J gene TRBJ2-5; perhaps TRBD2 as D (6 bases). Germline CDR1 DFQATT, CDR2 SNEGSKA (reference sequence). Trimming removed 4 bases from V and 2 bases from J, with 14 bases in between. The CDR3 has 14 residues. CDR3 DNA: TGCAGTGCTATGGACCGGAGGGGACAAGAGACCCAGTACTTC. This encodes CSAMDRRGQETQYF.

This chain connects TRBV20-1 to TRBJ1-5; D uncertain. Between the trimmed V and J ends, which lost 3 bases and 5 bases, there was a span of 17 bases. The CDR3 covers 15 residues. CDR1 and CDR2 (germline): DFQATT, SNEGSKA (reference sequence). The CDR3 nucleotides are TGCAGTGCTAGCGTTGGGTCAGGAGGAGATCAGCCCCAGCATTTT. Translating gives CSASVGSGGDQPQHF.

The chain joins TRBV6-1 to TRBJ2-5; D is undetermined. This CDR3 region has 13 residues. V dropped 8 bases and J dropped 4 bases, with 14 bases sitting between them. CDR1 and CDR2 (germline): MNHNS, SASEGT. For the CDR3, the DNA is TGTGCCAGCGTTTTCTTGGCAGGAGAGACCCAGTACTTC. This translates into CASVFLAGETQYF.

This chain connects TRBV7-2 to TRBJ2-3; 8 bases are shared with TRBD2. The CDR3 is 14 residues long. J gave up 2 bases and V 6 bases, and 4 bases lay outside the gene matches. In germline, CDR1 is SGHTA, CDR2 FQGNSA. The CDR3 bases are TGTGCCAGCAGGACTAGCGTTCTCACAGATACGCAGTATTTT. Amino acid sequence: CASRTSVLTDTQYF.

The rearrangement joins TRBV19 to TRBJ2-3; no clear D gene. This CDR3 region has 14 residues. V lost 5 bases and J lost 2, with 11 bases in between. The germline V gene has CDR1 LNHDA and CDR2 SQIVND (reference sequence). This CDR3 reads CASSGRTATDTQYF. DNA for the CDR3: TGTGCCAGTAGTGGGCGAACAGCCACAGATACGCAGTATTTT.

This clonotype appeared a few times. The chain links TRBV5-4 to TRBJ2-5; no clear D. The germline V and J ends were trimmed by 1 base and 5 bases, with 12 bases remaining between them. In germline, CDR1 is SGHNT, CDR2 YYREEE (reference sequence). The length of the CDR3 is 14 residues. DNA of the CDR3: TGTGCCAGCAGCTTGAGTTTAGCTGGGGAGACCCAGTACTTC. As protein: CASSLSLAGETQYF.

This chain connects TRBV7-9 to TRBJ2-1; the match to TRBD2 covers 7 bases. The CDR3 length is 16 residues. The V and J ends lost 2 bases and 5 bases, in that order; junction bases with no gene match: 9. In germline, CDR1 is SEHNR, CDR2 FQNEAQ (reference sequence). The CDR3 protein is CASSLQGGSKDNEQFF. In nucleotides, the CDR3 is TGTGCCAGCAGCTTACAGGGCGGGAGTAAGGACAATGAGCAGTTCTTC.

The J gene is TRBJ2-7, the V gene TRBV6-1; TRBD2 matches 10 bases. V dropped 6 bases and J dropped 3; count of bases not matched to a gene: 11. The CDR3 covers 16 residues. Germline V gene data show CDR1 as MNHNS and CDR2 as SASEGT. The CDR3 nucleotides are TGTGCCAGCAGCCGACCTAGCGGGGGACCGATCTACGAGCAGTACTTC. Amino acids: CASSRPSGGPIYEQYF.

The J gene is TRBJ1-1, the V gene TRBV7-9, with a tentative D call TRBD1 (5 bases). The V gene's germline CDR1 is SEHNR and CDR2 FQNEAQ (reference sequence). The CDR3 sequence is 14 residues long. Trimming cost V 5 bases and J 5 bases, with 15 bases left between them. The CDR3 coding sequence is TGTGCCAGCAGCCGCGGGACCGAAGAAACTGAAGCTTTCTTT. Amino acid sequence: CASSRGTEETEAFF.

The V and J genes are TRBV7-9 and TRBJ2-7, with D uncertain. The CDR3 covers 15 residues. Germline values: CDR1 SEHNR, CDR2 FQNEAQ (reference sequence). V was clipped by 5 bases and J by 0 bases, with 14 bases between them. The CDR3 coding sequence is TGTGCCAGCAGCCCCCCGTCCGGGCGCTCCTACGAGCAGTACTTC. It encodes CASSPPSGRSYEQYF.

This chain joins TRBV19 and TRBJ2-3; 9 bases align to TRBD1. Germline trimming cut 10 bases from V and 5 bases from J; bases unmatched to any gene: 13. The CDR3 is 15 amino acids. Germline V gene data show CDR1 as LNHDA and CDR2 as SQIVND (reference sequence). CDR3 DNA: TGTGCCACGTGGACCACAGGGGGCTCAGGAGATACGCAGTATTTT. It codes for CATWTTGGSGDTQYF.

This clonotype was picked up a small number of times. This chain joins TRBV27 and TRBJ2-7; TRBD1 matches 9 bases. Germline-derived CDR1 and CDR2 are MNHEY and SMNVEV (reference sequence). This CDR3 comprises 15 residues. The J segment lost 3 bases and the V segment lost 1 base, leaving 4 bases of the junction unmatched. DNA of the CDR3: TGTGCCAGCAGTTTATTGGGACAGGGACTCTACGAGCAGTACTTC. This codes for CASSLLGQGLYEQYF.